This T cell receptor (beta chain) was sequenced for a study of blood T cell repertoires in COVID-19 (dated by TCRdb to about 2020). Regarding the research as a whole: Collaborator samples came from the United States, Italy and Spain and covered acute and convalescent phases of COVID-19. The dataset comprised deeply sampled blood TCRbeta repertoires from subjects exposed to, actively infected with, or recovered from COVID-19. The repertoires were made available in a free public database intended to serve as a resource for research on the immune response to SARS-CoV-2. The material from the prospective study consisted of cDNA or gDNA derived from T cells, B-cell-depleted T cells, or PBMCs. Samples were obtained from the ongoing ImmuneRACE study (first 160 participants) and from about 1,300 subjects provided by 6 global collaborators. HLA class I and class II types, where available, came from metadata supplied by the sample provider rather than from assay-based typing. Sample metadata almost always included a de-identified subject ID, COVID-19 status, age in years and sex. Here is what the overall study found, with its caveats: The quantity of clinical and demographic metadata differed by source and by participant and was supplied without curation.

Comments on this clone: The target of this receptor is not known. It has no much larger one-base neighbor in the sample; base qualities were not kept.

TCRbeta CDR3 regions were amplified from genomic DNA by means of the immunoSEQ Assay, a bias-controlled multiplex PCR. The original methods were these. The number of nucleated cells in each sample was estimated from the amplification of reference gene primers within the assay. Sequence reads were collapsed and filtered to measure the absolute abundance of every unique TCRbeta CDR3 rearrangement. For each sample, productive Simpson clonality was calculated by taking the square root of Simpson's diversity index across productive rearrangements. TCRdb retrieved this table from immuneACCESS and kept in-frame rearrangements only. Not all clones are present; in checked studies, unresolved V genes account for under half, and no reason is known for the remainder. Clonal size and the V and J genes are those of that table, whereas D and trimming came from the DNA. Counted in this sample were more than 85,000 clones; 85% of them appeared once. In total, the top ten clones hold roughly 4.5% of the sample.

The collaborating institutions used their own protocols to collect whole blood in K2EDTA tubes. For TCRbeta analysis, collaborator samples were shipped as frozen whole blood, as isolated PBMCs, or as DNA extracted from either sample type. Measured from the cysteine to the phenylalanine, the CDR3 is 17 residues long. The DNA shown is the 51-base CDR3, in frame from base 1. At the junction V is shortened by 4 bases and J by 6 bases; bases outside the gene matches: 14. CDR1 is given as LGHDT and CDR2 as YNNKEL, both from the germline V gene (reference sequence). Sequencing was performed on peripheral blood. Recombination linked TRBV3-1 (or the pseudogene TRBV3-2) to TRBJ2-2; 7 central nucleotides agree with TRBD2. This TCR was sampled from a man aged 50 or older with acute or convalescent COVID-19. The sequenced DNA: TGTGCCAGCAGCCTTATACACAGCGGGATGGTAGCCGGGGAGCTGTTTTTT. This translates into CASSLIHSGMVAGELFF.